This T cell receptor (beta chain) comes out of a study of human T cells and chemical hapten exposure. Study-level information: Patients were given diphenylcyclopropenone on the scalp weekly across the roughly 25-week study.

The sample's time point: pre-sensitization, week 0. Treatment here: therapeutic diphenylcyclopropenone sensitization with weekly scalp DPC. Suited to DPC and affected by alopecia, the donors ranged from 18 to 70 years old. The CDR3 sequence is 14 residues long. Germline V gene sequence: CDR1 MNHEY, CDR2 SVGEGT. V gave up 2 bases and J gave up 6 bases, with 13 bases separating them. General observations from the study: Each of the donors had alopecia, so their immune responses may not resemble those of healthy people.

Note on this clonotype: Its antigen is unidentified.

Under the authors' procedure: The number of TCRs in each sample had a median of approximately 96,000 and spanned about 20,000 to 700,000. A single record per CDR3 protein comes from TCRdb applying MiXCR to the RACE reads. The V and J calls shown here were made by TCRdb, not taken from the authors' results. The sample lists approximately 60,000 distinct CDR3 sequences, about 11% occurring once. J is TRBJ1-1 and V is TRBV6-2 or TRBV6-3; D unclear. The sample here was whole blood, taken in connection with sensitization to the hapten diphenylcyclopropenone (DPC). This TCR was sampled from a woman between 35 and 50 years old with alopecia areata. Some clones in this sample may be carry-over from other donors' samples. CDR3 coding DNA: TGTGCCAGCAGTTACCCCACGGGCAGCGCTGAAGCTTTCTTT. Amino acid sequence: CASSYPTGSAEAFF.